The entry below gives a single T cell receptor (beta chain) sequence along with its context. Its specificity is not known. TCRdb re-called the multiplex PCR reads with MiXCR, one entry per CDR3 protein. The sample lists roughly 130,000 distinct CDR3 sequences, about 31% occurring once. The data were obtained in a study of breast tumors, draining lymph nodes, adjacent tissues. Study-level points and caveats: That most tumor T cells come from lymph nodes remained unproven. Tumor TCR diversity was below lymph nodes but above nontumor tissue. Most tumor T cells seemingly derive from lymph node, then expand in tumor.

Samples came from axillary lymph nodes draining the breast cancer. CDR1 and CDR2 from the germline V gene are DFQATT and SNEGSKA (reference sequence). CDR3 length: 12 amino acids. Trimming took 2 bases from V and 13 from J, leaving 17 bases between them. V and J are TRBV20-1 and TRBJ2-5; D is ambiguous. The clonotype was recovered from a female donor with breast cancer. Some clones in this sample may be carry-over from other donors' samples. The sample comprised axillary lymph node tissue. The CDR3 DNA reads TGCAGTGCTAGAACTGGGATGGAGACCTGGTACTTC. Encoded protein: CSARTGMETWYF.